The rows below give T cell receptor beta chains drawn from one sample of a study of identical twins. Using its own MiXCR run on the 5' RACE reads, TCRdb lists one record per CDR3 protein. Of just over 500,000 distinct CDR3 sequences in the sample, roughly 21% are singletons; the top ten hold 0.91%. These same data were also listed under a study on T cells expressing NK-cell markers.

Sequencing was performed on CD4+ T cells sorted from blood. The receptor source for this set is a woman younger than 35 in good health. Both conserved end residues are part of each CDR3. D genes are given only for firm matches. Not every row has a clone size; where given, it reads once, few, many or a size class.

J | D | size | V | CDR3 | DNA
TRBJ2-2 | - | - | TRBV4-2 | CASSNPGLEANTGELFF | TGTGCCAGCAGCAACCCGGGACTGGAAGCGAACACCGGGGAGCTGTTTTTT
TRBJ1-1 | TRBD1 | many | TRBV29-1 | CSVGGQGGAFF | TGCAGCGTTGGAGGACAGGGTGGGGCTTTCTTT
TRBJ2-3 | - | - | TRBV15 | CATSSWSTSTDTQYF | TGTGCCACCAGCAGCTGGTCAACAAGCACAGATACGCAGTATTTT
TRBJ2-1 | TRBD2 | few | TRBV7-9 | CASSLTSGRARGNEQFF | TGTGCCAGCAGCTTAACTTCCGGGAGGGCCCGGGGCAATGAGCAGTTCTTC
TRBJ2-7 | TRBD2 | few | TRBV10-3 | CAVLGTSGRGHEQYF | TGTGCCGTCCTAGGGACTAGCGGGAGAGGGCACGAGCAGTACTTC
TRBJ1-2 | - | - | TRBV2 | CASSEAGTGGYTF | TGTGCCAGCAGTGAAGCCGGTACTGGCGGCTACACCTTC
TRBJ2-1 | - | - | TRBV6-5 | CASSYYGAYNEQFF | TGTGCCAGCAGTTACTACGGGGCCTACAATGAGCAGTTCTTC
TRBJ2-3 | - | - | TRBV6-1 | CASSKQGSGTDTQYF | TGTGCCAGCAGTAAACAGGGATCTGGCACAGATACGCAGTATTTT
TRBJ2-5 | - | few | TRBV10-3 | CAISPDVAGPSWETQYF | TGTGCCATCAGTCCCGACGTCGCAGGCCCCTCGTGGGAGACCCAGTACTTC
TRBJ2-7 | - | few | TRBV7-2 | CASSLAGLSAYEQYF | TGTGCCAGCAGCTTAGCAGGGCTAAGCGCCTACGAGCAGTACTTC
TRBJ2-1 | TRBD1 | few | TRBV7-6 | CASSRRDRGEQFF | TGTGCCAGCAGCCGCCGGGACAGGGGTGAGCAGTTCTTC
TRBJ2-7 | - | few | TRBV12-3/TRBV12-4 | CASSLLSHEQYF | TGTGCCAGCAGTTTACTGAGCCACGAGCAGTACTTC
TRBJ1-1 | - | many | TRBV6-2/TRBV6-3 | CASIDQENTEAFF | TGTGCCAGCATCGATCAAGAGAACACTGAAGCTTTCTTT
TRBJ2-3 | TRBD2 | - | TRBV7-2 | CASNLQGTSGSPQYF | TGTGCCAGCAACCTTCAAGGGACTAGCGGGTCCCCGCAGTATTTT
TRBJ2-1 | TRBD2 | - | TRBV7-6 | CASSWTLIAGGMSSYNEQFF | TGTGCCAGCAGCTGGACCCTGATAGCGGGAGGGATGAGCTCCTACAATGAGCAGTTCTTC
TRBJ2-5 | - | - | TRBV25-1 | CASSELVPDGETQYF | TGTGCCAGCAGCGAACTAGTGCCCGACGGGGAGACCCAGTACTTC
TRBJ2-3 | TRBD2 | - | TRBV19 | CASSTSGARDTQYF | TGTGCCAGTAGTACTAGCGGGGCCCGGGATACGCAGTATTTT
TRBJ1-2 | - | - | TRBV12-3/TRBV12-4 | CASSLMREPSTF | TGTGCCAGCAGTTTAATGCGTGAGCCCTCCACCTTC
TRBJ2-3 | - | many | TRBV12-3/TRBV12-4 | CASSLGQRRGDTQYF | TGTGCCAGCAGTTTGGGGCAGCGGAGAGGAGATACGCAGTATTTT
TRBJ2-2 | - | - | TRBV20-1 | CSAIRSGELFF | TGCAGTGCTATACGCTCCGGGGAGCTGTTTTTT
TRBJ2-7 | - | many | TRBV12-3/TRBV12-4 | CASTLGPTLNEQYF | TGTGCCAGCACTCTGGGACCGACGTTGAACGAGCAGTACTTC
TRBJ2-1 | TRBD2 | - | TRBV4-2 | CASSQDIAGGTFDGEQFF | TGTGCCAGCAGCCAAGACATAGCGGGGGGAACTTTCGACGGTGAGCAGTTCTTC
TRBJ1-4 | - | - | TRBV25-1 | CASSEPGRGTEKLFF | TGTGCCAGCAGTGAACCCGGACGGGGGACTGAAAAACTGTTTTTT
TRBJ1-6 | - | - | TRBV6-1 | CASRGSLFSPLHF | TGTGCCAGCCGAGGGTCCCTCTTTTCACCCCTCCACTTT
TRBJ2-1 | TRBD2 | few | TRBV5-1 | CASSLSGGSGEQFF | TGCGCCAGCAGCTTGAGCGGGGGGTCAGGTGAGCAGTTCTTC
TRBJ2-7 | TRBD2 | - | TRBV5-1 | CASSGLAGGGEQYF | TGCGCCAGCAGCGGTTTAGCGGGAGGCGGCGAGCAGTACTTC
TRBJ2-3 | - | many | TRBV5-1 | CASSLERSTDTQYF | TGCGCCAGCAGCTTGGAGCGGAGCACAGATACGCAGTATTTT
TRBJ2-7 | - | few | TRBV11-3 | CASSFRRDTYEQYF | TGTGCCAGCAGCTTCCGCCGGGACACCTACGAGCAGTACTTC
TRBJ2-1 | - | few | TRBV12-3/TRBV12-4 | CASSHRDNLYNEQFF | TGTGCCAGCAGTCACCGGGACAACCTCTACAATGAGCAGTTCTTC
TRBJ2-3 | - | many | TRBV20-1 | CSAIRADTQYF | TGCAGTGCTATTCGCGCAGATACGCAGTATTTT
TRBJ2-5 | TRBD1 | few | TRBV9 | CASLQGNPQETQYF | TGTGCCAGCTTACAGGGGAACCCTCAAGAGACCCAGTACTTC
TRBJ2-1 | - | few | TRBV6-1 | CASSLREGGGNEQFF | TGTGCCAGCAGCCTGCGGGAAGGAGGAGGCAATGAGCAGTTCTTC
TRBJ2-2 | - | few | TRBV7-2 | CASSPAITGELFF | TGTGCCAGCAGCCCTGCGATCACCGGGGAGCTGTTTTTT
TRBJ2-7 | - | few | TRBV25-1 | CASSELGDEQYF | TGTGCCAGCAGTGAATTGGGGGACGAGCAGTACTTC
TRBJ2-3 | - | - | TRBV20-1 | CSARDRLGSQSTDTQYF | TGCAGTGCTAGAGATCGGTTAGGCAGCCAGAGCACAGATACGCAGTATTTT
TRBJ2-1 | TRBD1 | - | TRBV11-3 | CASSLGDREQFF | TGTGCCAGCAGCTTAGGGGACAGGGAGCAGTTCTTC
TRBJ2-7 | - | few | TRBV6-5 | CASSGAVDEQYF | TGTGCCAGCTCAGGGGCTGTGGACGAGCAGTACTTC
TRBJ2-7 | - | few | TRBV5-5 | CASSLLIRDSVEQYF | TGTGCCAGCAGCTTGTTAATCCGGGACTCCGTCGAGCAGTACTTC
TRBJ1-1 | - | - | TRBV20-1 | CSASQLRWAEAFF | TGCAGTGCTAGCCAACTTAGGTGGGCTGAAGCTTTCTTT
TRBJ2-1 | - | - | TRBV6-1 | CATKAGGGLYNEQFF | TGTGCCACCAAAGCGGGCGGGGGCCTTTACAATGAGCAGTTCTTC
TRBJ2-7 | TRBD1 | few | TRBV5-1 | CASSKGQGADEQYF | TGCGCCAGCAGCAAGGGACAGGGGGCCGACGAGCAGTACTTC
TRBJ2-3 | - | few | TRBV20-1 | CSARAPKGRTDTQYF | TGCAGTGCTAGAGCGCCCAAGGGTCGCACAGATACGCAGTATTTT
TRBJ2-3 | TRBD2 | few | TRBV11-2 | CASSTRLARGTDTQYF | TGTGCCAGCAGCACGAGACTAGCGAGGGGCACAGATACGCAGTATTTT
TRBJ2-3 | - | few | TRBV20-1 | CSASEEGLMADTQYF | TGCAGTGCTAGTGAGGAGGGTTTAATGGCAGATACGCAGTATTTT
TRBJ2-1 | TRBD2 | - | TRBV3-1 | CAAAGLVPNEQFF | TGTGCCGCGGCGGGACTAGTCCCCAATGAGCAGTTCTTC
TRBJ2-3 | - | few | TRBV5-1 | CASARDTNTDTQYF | TGCGCCAGCGCCCGGGATACAAACACAGATACGCAGTATTTT
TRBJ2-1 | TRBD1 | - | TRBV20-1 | CSASSGDRGNEQFF | TGCAGTGCTAGTAGTGGGGACAGGGGCAATGAGCAGTTCTTC
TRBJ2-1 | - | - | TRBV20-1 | CSAPVAPSYNEQFF | TGCAGTGCCCCCGTAGCGCCCTCCTACAATGAGCAGTTCTTC
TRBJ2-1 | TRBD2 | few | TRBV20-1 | CSARDPAGARNEQFF | TGCAGTGCTAGAGATCCAGCGGGGGCCCGCAATGAGCAGTTCTTC
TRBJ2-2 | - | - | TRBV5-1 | CASSAGRPATGELFF | TGCGCCAGCAGCGCGGGACGGCCTGCTACCGGGGAGCTGTTTTTT
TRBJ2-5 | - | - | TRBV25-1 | CASSGRARETQYF | TGTGCCAGCAGTGGGAGGGCCAGGGAGACCCAGTACTTC
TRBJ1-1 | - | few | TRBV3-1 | CASSNLGGTEAFF | TGTGCCAGCAGCAACCTCGGAGGCACTGAAGCTTTCTTT
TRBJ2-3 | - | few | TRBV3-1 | CASSPSSAPREDTQYF | TGTGCCAGCAGCCCCTCGTCTGCTCCCCGTGAGGATACGCAGTATTTT
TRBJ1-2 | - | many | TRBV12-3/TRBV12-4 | CATSLPANYGYTF | TGTGCCACCTCTCTACCAGCTAACTATGGCTACACCTTC
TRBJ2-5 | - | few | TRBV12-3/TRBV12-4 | CASPRKFPWRETQYF | TGTGCCAGTCCCCGCAAGTTCCCATGGCGGGAGACCCAGTACTTC
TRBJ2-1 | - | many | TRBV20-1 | CSARGVLGQGYNEQFF | TGCAGTGCTAGGGGGGTATTGGGGCAGGGCTACAATGAGCAGTTCTTC
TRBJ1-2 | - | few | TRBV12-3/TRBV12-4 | CASSLKIYGYTF | TGTGCCAGCAGTTTAAAGATCTATGGCTACACCTTC